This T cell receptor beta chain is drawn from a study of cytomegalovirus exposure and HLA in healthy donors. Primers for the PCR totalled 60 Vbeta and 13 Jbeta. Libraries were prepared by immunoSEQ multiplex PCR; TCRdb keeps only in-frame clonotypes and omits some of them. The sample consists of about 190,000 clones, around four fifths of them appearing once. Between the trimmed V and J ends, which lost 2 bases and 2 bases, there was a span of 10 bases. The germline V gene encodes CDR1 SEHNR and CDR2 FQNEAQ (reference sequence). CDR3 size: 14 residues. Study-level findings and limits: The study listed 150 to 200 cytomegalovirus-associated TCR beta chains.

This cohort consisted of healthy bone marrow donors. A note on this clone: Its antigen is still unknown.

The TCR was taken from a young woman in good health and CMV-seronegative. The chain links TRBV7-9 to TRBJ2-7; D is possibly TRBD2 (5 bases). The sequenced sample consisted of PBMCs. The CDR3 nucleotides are TGTGCCAGCAGCTTATCTGGGAGCACCTACGAGCAGTACTTC. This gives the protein CASSLSGSTYEQYF. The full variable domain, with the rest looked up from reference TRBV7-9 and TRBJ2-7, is DTGVSQNPRHKITKRGQNVTFRCDPISEHNRLYWYRQTLGQGPEFLTYFQNEAQLEKSRLLSDRFSAERPKGSFSTLEIQRTEQGDSAMYLCASSLSGSTYEQYFGPGTRLTVT.